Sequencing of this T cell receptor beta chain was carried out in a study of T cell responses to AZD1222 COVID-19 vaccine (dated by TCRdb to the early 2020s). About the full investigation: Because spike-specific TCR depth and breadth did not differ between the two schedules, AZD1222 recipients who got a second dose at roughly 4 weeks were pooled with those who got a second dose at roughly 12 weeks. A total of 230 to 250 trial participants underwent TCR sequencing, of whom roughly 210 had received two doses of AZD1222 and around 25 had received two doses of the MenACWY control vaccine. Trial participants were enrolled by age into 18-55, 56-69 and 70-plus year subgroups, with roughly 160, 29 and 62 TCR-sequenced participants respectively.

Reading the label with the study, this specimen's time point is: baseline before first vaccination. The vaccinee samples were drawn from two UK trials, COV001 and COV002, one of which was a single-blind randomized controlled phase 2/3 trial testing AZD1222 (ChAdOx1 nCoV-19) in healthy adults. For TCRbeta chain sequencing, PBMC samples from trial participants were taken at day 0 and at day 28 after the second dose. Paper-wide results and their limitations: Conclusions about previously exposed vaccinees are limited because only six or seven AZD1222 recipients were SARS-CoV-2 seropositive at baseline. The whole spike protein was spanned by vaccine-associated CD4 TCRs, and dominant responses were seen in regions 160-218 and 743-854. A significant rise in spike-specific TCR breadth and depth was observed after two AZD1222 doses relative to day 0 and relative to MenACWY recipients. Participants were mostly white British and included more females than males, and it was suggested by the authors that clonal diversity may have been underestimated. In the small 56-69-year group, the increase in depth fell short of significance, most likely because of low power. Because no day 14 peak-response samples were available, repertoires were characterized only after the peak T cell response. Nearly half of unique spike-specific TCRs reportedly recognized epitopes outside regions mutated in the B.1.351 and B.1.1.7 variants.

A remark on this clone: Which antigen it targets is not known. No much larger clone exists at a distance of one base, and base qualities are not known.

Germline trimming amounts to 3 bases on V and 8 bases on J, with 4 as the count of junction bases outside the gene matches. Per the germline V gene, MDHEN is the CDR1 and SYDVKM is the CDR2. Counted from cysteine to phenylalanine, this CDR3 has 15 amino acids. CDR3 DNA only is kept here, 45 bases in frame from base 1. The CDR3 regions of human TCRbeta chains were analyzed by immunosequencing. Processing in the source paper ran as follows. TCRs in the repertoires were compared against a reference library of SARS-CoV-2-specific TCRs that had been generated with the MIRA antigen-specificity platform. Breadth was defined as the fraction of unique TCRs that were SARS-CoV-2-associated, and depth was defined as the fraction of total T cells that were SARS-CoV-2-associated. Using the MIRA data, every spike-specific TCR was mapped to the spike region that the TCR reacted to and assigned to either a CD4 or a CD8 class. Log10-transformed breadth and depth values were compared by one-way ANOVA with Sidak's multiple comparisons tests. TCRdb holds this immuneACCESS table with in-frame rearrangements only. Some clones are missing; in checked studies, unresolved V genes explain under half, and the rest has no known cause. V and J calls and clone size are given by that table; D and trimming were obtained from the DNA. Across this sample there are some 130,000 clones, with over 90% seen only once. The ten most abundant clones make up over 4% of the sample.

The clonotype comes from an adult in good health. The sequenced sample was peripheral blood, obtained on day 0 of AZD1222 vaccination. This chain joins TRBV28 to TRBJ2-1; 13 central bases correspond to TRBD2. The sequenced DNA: TGTGCCAGCAGTTTGGGGACTAGCGGGAACGATGAGCAGTTCTTC. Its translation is CASSLGTSGNDEQFF.